A selection of T cell receptor beta chains follows, all from one sample in a study of OX40 agonist ivuxolimab in advanced cancers. Method: immunoSEQ multiplex PCR; TCRdb's copy keeps in-frame clones and lacks some. The sample shows some 140,000 clones, about nine tenths of them seen only once. Material: CD4+ or CD8+ T cells sorted from blood, obtained in a trial of the OX40 agonist ivuxolimab. These receptors were collected from an adult with an advanced solid tumor such as melanoma, head and neck, liver or kidney cancer. Each CDR3 is given with its conserved first and last residue. The order of the fields is J gene, V gene, CDR3 protein.

j_gene: TRBJ2-2
v_gene: TRBV4-2
CDR3aa: CASSQEELFDETGELFF

j_gene: TRBJ2-1
v_gene: TRBV28
CDR3aa: CASSPSLRRAQFF

j_gene: TRBJ2-7
v_gene: TRBV5-1
CDR3aa: CASSPLGGDSYEQYF

j_gene: TRBJ2-6
v_gene: TRBV30
CDR3aa: CAWDRGKLSGANVLTF

j_gene: TRBJ2-3
v_gene: TRBV5-6
CDR3aa: CASSRTGQGTQYF

j_gene: TRBJ1-2
v_gene: TRBV5-1
CDR3aa: CASSLNTRPSPGGYTF

j_gene: TRBJ2-1
v_gene: TRBV27
CDR3aa: CASSLAFRLGSYNEQFF

j_gene: TRBJ1-6
v_gene: TRBV28
CDR3aa: CASVAGNSPLHF

j_gene: TRBJ2-3
v_gene: TRBV19
CDR3aa: CASTQGVGTDTQYF

j_gene: TRBJ2-2
v_gene: TRBV4-1
CDR3aa: CASSQRPGGELFF

j_gene: TRBJ2-7
v_gene: TRBV10-2
CDR3aa: CASNPGQGANYEQYF

j_gene: TRBJ1-1
v_gene: TRBV19
CDR3aa: CASSINTRGLNTEAFF

j_gene: TRBJ1-5
v_gene: TRBV5-1
CDR3aa: CASRETGTSNQPQHF

j_gene: TRBJ2-6
v_gene: TRBV6-1
CDR3aa: CASSEWTGGGGANVLTF

j_gene: TRBJ1-5
v_gene: TRBV7-2
CDR3aa: CASSLVFGGQPQHF